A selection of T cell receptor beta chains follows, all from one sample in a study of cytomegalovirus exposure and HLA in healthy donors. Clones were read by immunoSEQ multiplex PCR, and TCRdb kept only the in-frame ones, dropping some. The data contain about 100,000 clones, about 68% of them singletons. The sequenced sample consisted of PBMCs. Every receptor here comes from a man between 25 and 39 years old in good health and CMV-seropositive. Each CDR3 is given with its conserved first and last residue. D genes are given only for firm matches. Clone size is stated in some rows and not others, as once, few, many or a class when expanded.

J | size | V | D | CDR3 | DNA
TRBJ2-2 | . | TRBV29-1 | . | CSVTDLNTGELFF | TGCAGCGTTACAGATTTGAACACCGGGGAGCTGTTTTTT
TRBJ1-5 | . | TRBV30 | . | CAVQRGNQPQHF | TGTGCCGTTCAGAGGGGCAATCAGCCCCAGCATTTT
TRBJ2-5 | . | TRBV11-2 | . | CASSLRLRTELQETQYF | TGTGCCAGCAGCTTACGCCTACGGACAGAACTCCAAGAGACCCAGTACTTC
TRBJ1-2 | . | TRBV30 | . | CAWTSGQINYGYTF | TGTGCCTGGACTTCAGGACAGATCAACTATGGCTACACCTTC
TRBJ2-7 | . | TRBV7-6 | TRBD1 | CASSLTGVSYEQYF | TGTGCCAGCAGCTTGACAGGGGTCTCCTACGAGCAGTACTTC
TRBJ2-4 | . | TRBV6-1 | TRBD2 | CASSEAAGGKNIQYF | TGTGCCAGCAGTGAAGCCGCCGGGGGGAAAAACATTCAGTACTTC
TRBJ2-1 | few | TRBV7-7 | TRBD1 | CASSTGTGSYNEQFF | TGTGCTAGCAGCACCGGGACAGGGTCATACAATGAGCAGTTCTTC
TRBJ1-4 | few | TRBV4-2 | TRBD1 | CASSHDIGQGSEKLFF | TGTGCCAGCAGCCATGATATTGGACAGGGGAGTGAAAAACTGTTTTTT
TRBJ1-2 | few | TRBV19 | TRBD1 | CASSIGQGVDGYTF | TGTGCCAGTAGTATAGGACAGGGGGTCGATGGCTACACCTTC
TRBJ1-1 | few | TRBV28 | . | CASSLPTNTEAFF | TGTGCCAGCAGTTTGCCTACGAACACTGAAGCTTTCTTT
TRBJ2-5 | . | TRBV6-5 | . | CASSSLGQAEETQYF | TGTGCCAGCAGTTCCTTGGGGCAGGCTGAGGAGACCCAGTACTTC
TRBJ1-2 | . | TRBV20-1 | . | CSAEFRGGYTF | TGCAGTGCTGAGTTTCGAGGCGGCTACACCTTC
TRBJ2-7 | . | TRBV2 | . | CASSAEQPDLVEQYF | TGTGCCAGCAGTGCTGAACAGCCGGACTTAGTCGAGCAGTACTTC